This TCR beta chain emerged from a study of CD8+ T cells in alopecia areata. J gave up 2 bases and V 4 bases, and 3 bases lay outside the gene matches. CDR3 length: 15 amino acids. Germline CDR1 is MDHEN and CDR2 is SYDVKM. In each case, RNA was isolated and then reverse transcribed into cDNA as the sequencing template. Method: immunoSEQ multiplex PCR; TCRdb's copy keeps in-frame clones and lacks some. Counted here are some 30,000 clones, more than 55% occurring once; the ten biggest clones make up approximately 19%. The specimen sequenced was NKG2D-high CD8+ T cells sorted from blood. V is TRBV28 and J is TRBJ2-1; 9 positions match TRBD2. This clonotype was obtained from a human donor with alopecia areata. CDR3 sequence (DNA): TGTGCCAGCAGTTGGCGGGAGGGTACCTACAATGAGCAGTTCTTC. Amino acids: CASSWREGTYNEQFF.